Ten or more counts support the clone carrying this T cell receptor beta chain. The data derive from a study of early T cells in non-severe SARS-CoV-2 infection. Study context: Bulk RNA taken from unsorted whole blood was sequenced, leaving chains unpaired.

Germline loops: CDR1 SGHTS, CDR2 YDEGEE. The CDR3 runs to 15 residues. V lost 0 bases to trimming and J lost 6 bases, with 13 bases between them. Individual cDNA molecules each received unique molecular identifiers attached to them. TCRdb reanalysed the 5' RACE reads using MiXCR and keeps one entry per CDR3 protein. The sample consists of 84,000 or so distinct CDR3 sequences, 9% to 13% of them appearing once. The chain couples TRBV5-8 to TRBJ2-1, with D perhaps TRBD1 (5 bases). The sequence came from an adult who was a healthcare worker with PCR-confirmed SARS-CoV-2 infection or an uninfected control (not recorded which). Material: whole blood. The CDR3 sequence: CASSLGSRTGNEQFF. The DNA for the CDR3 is TGTGCCAGCAGCTTGGGCTCGAGAACAGGCAATGAGCAGTTCTTC.